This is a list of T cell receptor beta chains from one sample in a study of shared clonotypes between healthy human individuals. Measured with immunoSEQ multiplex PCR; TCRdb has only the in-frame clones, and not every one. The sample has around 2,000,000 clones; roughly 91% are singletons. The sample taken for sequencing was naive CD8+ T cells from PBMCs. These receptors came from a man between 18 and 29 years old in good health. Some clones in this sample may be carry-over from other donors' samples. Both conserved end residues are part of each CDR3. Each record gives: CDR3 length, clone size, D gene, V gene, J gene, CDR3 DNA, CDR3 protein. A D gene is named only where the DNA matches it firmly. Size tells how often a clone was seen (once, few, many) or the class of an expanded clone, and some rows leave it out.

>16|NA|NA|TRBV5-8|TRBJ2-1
TGTGCCAGCAGCTACGGGGCGGGTGGGGTTTACAATGAGCAGTTCTTC
CASSYGAGGVYNEQFF
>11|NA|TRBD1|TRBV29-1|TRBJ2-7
TGCAGCGTCCCGTCGGGACAGGAGCAGTACTTC
CSVPSGQEQYF
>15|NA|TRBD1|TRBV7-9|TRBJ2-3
TGTGCCAGCAGCCCCCGGGACAGGGGGACAGATACGCAGTATTTT
CASSPRDRGTDTQYF
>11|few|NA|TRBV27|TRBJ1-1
TGTGCCAGCCTCCGGGGAACTGAAGCTTTCTTT
CASLRGTEAFF
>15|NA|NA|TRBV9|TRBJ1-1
TGTGCCAGCAGCGTTAGTCAGGGGATGAACACTGAAGCTTTCTTT
CASSVSQGMNTEAFF
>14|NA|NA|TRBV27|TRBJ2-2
TGTGCCAGCAGTTTCGGACGGCTCACCGGGGAGCTGTTTTTT
CASSFGRLTGELFF
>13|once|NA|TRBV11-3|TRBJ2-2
TGTGCCAGCAGCGAGGGGACCACCGGGGAGCTGTTTTTT
CASSEGTTGELFF
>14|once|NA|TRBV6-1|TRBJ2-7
TGTGCCAGCAGTGAGATGGGGGTCTCCTACGAGCAGTACTTC
CASSEMGVSYEQYF
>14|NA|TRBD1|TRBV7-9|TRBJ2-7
TGTGCCAGCAGCTCGGGACAGGGGGACTACGAGCAGTACTTC
CASSSGQGDYEQYF
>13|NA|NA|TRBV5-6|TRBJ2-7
TGTGCCAGCAGCTTGGACAGTAGATACGAGCAGTACTTC
CASSLDSRYEQYF
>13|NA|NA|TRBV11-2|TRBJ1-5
TGTGCCAGCAGCTTATACGTCGACCAGCCCCAGCATTTT
CASSLYVDQPQHF
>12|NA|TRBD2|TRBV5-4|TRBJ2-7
TGTGCCAGCAGCCCGGGGGGATACGAGCAGTACTTC
CASSPGGYEQYF
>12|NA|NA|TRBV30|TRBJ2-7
TGTGCCTGGAGTTTATTATCGGGCGAGCAGTACTTC
CAWSLLSGEQYF
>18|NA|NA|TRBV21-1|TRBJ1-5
TGTGCCAGCAGCAAAGGGTATGACAGTCTTTATAGCAATCAGCCCCAGCATTTT
CASSKGYDSLYSNQPQHF
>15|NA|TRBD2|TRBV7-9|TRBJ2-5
TGTGCCAGCAGCTCTCGGACTAGCGAGGAGGAGACCCAGTACTTC
CASSSRTSEEETQYF
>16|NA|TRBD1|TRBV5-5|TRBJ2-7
TGTGCCAGCAGGGCGGGACAGGGGAGCCAGGCCTACGAGCAGTACTTC
CASRAGQGSQAYEQYF
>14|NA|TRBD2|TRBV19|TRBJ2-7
TGTGCCAGTAGTATTCTCGGGGGGGCCAACGAGCAGTACTTC
CASSILGGANEQYF
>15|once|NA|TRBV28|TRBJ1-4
TGTGCCAGCACGACTTACAGGCACCATTATGAAAAACTGTTTTTT
CASTTYRHHYEKLFF
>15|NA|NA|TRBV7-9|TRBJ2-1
TGTGCCAGCAGCTTAGCGAGAGTCAAGTACAATGAGCAGTTCTTC
CASSLARVKYNEQFF
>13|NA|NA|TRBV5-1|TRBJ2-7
TGCGCCAGCAGCTTTGGGGAATCCTACGAGCAGTACTTC
CASSFGESYEQYF
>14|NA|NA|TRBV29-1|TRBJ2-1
TGCAGCGTTGAAGGTCTAGCGTTCTACAATGAGCAGTTCTTC
CSVEGLAFYNEQFF
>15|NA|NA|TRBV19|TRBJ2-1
TGTGCCAGTAGTATATACGGACCGAATGGGGATGAGCAGTTCTTC
CASSIYGPNGDEQFF
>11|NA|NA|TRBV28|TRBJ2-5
TGTGCCGTGGTTAGGGAAGAGACCCAGTACTTC
CAVVREETQYF
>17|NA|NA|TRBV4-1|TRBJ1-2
TGCGCCAGCAGCCCGCGGTCGGCGGGGATGCCAAACTATGGCTACACCTTC
CASSPRSAGMPNYGYTF
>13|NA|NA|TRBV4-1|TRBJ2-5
TGCGCCAGCAGCCAAGTCCGGGCGGAGACCCAGTACTTC
CASSQVRAETQYF
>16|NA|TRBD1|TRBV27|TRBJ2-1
TGTGCCAGCAGTCCCCTCGACACAGGGGTCGGCAATGAGCAGTTCTTC
CASSPLDTGVGNEQFF
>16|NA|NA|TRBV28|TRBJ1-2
TGTGCCAGCAGTCCAATAGGTTCTGGTCCCTACTATGGCTACACCTTC
CASSPIGSGPYYGYTF
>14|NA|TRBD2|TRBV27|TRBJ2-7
TGTGCCAGCAGTTTAATGGGGACTAGCTACGAGCAGTACTTC
CASSLMGTSYEQYF
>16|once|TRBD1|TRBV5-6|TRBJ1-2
TGTGCCAGCAGCCGCACCGGGACAGGGGGCTTAGGTGGCTACACCTTC
CASSRTGTGGLGGYTF
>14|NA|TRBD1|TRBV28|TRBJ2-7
TGTGCCAGCAGTTTTTCGGGACAGAGCTACGAGCAGTACTTC
CASSFSGQSYEQYF
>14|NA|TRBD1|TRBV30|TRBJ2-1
TGTGCCTGGACCCCCGGGACAGCAATTTTTGAGCAGTTCTTC
CAWTPGTAIFEQFF
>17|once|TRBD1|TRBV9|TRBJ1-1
TGTGCCAGCAGCCATCGTGACAGGGGGCACATGAACACTGAAGCTTTCTTT
CASSHRDRGHMNTEAFF
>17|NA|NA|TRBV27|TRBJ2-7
TGTGCCAGCAGTCCCCGGACCATGACAGGTCCGGCCTCCGAGCAGTACTTC
CASSPRTMTGPASEQYF
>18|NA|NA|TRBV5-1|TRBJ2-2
TGCGCCAGCAGCTCCATGACAGGAGGTCCTATTTGGTCCGGGGAGCTGTTTTTT
CASSSMTGGPIWSGELFF
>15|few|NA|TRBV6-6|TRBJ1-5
TGTGCCAGCAGCCTCTTCTCAACGGGGTCCCAGCCCCAGCATTTT
CASSLFSTGSQPQHF
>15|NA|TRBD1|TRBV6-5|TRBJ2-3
TGTGCCAGCAGTTACGGGACAGGGGAGACAGATACGCAGTATTTT
CASSYGTGETDTQYF
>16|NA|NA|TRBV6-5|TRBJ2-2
TGTGCCAGCAGTTATTGGTCGGGAGAGGGGACCGGGGAGCTGTTTTTT
CASSYWSGEGTGELFF
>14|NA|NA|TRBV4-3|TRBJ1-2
TGCGCCAGCAGCCAAGTTAGAGAATATTATGGCTACACCTTC
CASSQVREYYGYTF
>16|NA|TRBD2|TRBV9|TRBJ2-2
TGTGCCAGCAGCGGAAGGACTAGCGGGATCCCCGGGGAGCTGTTTTTT
CASSGRTSGIPGELFF
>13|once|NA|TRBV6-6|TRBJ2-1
TGTGCCAGCAGTTTTTCCCCCTACAATGAGCAGTTCTTC
CASSFSPYNEQFF
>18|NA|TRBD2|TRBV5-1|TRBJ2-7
TGCGCCAGCAGCTTGGCCGGTCGGCTAGCGGGCGTCTCCTACGAGCAGTACTTC
CASSLAGRLAGVSYEQYF
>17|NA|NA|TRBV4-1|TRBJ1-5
TGCGCCAGCAGCCACGCTCGGGGAGCACCGACTGACGGGCCCCAGCATTTT
CASSHARGAPTDGPQHF
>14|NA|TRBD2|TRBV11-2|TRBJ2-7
TGTGCCAGCACCCAAGGGACTAGCGGTAACGAGCAGTACTTC
CASTQGTSGNEQYF
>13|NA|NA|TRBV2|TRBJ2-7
TGTGCCTCCGAGTCCGGACTTCCCGGCGAGCAGTACTTC
CASESGLPGEQYF
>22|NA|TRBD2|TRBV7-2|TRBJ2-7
TGTGCCAGCAGCTTAGCCTTTATTTTACCGGGACTAGCGGGACGGAGCTCCTACGAGCAGTACTTC
CASSLAFILPGLAGRSSYEQYF
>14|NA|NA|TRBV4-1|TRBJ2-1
TGCGCCAGCAGCCAAGATCCCAGGGATCATGAGCAGTTCTTC
CASSQDPRDHEQFF
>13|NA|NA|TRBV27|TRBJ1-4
TGTGCCAGCCGGCTAAGGGGGTATGAAAAACTGTTTTTT
CASRLRGYEKLFF
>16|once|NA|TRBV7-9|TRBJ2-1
TGTGCCAGCAGCTCAAGGGATGGGGCCGACTCGCAGGAGCAGTTCTTC
CASSSRDGADSQEQFF
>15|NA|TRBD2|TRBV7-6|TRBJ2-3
TGTGCCAGCAGTCCTAGCGGGAGGTTCACAGATACGCAGTATTTT
CASSPSGRFTDTQYF